This T cell receptor beta chain emerged from a study of shared clonotypes between healthy human individuals. Study background: Each donor had three CD4 naive, three CD4 memory, two CD8 naive and one CD8 memory plate.

Trimming took 0 bases from V and 7 from J, leaving 16 bases between them. This CDR3 region has 15 residues. Germline-derived CDR1 and CDR2 are LNHNV and YYDKDF (reference sequence). This table comes from immunoSEQ multiplex PCR, and its TCRdb copy is limited to in-frame clones, with some not included. The repertoire has roughly 2.5 million clones, approximately 90% of them found once; the top ten carry 0.14%. Splitting of CD4+ cells produced CD45RA+ naive and CD45RA-negative memory subsets. The J gene is TRBJ2-7, the V gene TRBV15; D might be TRBD2 (6 bases). The sequence was collected from a man aged 18 to 35 in good health. Sequencing input: naive CD4+ T cells sorted from blood. Subset denoted: CD45RA+ positively selected. This CDR3 is CATSRDLGKGTEQYF. CDR3 sequence (DNA): TGTGCCACCAGCAGAGATTTAGGGAAAGGGACTGAGCAGTACTTC.